This TCR beta chain comes out of a study of immune cell composition in non-small cell lung cancer. The overall study: Lung adenocarcinoma or squamous carcinoma made up most tumours.

TCRdb keeps only in-frame clones here, not all; method: immunoSEQ multiplex PCR. The data hold around 8,400 clones, with roughly 70% observed a single time. Study observations and caveats: Tumour TCR-beta clonality showed no significant link to smoking pack-years. Overall clonality, unlike maximal tumour-associated clone frequency, did not predict TIL reactivity.

CDR3 size: 15 residues. With 4 bases removed from V and 5 bases from J, the gap between germline ends came to 17 bases. The V gene's germline CDR1 is SGHTA and CDR2 FQGNSA. A note on this clone: As yet, its antigen is unknown.

The source material was lung tumor tissue. The chain couples TRBV7-2 to TRBJ1-1; D is unresolved. This clonotype was sampled from a human donor with non-small cell lung cancer. The DNA of the CDR3 is TGTGCCAGCAGCTCCTCCTGGGCAGGCCGAACTGAAGCTTTCTTT. This codes for CASSSSWAGRTEAFF.